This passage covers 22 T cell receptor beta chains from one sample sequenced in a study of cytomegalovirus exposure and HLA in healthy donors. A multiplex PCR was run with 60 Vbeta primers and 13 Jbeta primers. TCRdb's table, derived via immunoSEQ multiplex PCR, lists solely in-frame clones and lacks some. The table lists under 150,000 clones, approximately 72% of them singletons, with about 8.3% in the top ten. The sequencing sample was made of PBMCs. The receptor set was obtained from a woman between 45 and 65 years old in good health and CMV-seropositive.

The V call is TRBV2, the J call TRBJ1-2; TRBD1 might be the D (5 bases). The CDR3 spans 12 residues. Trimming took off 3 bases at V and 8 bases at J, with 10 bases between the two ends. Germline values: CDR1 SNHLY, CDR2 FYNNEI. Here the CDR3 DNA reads TGTGCCAGCAGTGACGACAGACAGGGCTACACCTTC. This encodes CASSDDRQGYTF. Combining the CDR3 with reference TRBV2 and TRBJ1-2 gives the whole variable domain EPEVTQTPSHQVTQMGQEVILRCVPISNHLYFYWYRQILGQKVEFLVSFYNNEISEKSEIFDDQFSVERPDGSNFTLKIRSTKLEDSAMYFCASSDDRQGYTFGSGTRLTVV.

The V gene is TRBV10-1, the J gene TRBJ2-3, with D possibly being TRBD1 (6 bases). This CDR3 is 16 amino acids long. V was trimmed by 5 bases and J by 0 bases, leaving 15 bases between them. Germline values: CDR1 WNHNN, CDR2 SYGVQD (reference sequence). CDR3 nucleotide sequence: TGCGCCAGCAGTTCGGACAGCTTTACTAGCACAGATACGCAGTATTTT. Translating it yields CASSSDSFTSTDTQYF.

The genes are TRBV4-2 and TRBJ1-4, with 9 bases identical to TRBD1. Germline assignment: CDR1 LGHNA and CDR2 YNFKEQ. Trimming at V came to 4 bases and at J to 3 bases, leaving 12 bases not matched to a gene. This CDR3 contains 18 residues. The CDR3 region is CASSPEGQGTGANEKLFF. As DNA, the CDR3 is TGTGCCAGCAGCCCTGAGGGACAGGGAACGGGAGCTAATGAAAAACTGTTTTTT.

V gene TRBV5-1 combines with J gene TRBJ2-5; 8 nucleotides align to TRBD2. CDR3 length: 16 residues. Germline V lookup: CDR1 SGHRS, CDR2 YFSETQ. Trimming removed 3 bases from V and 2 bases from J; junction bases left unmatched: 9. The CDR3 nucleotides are TGCGCCAGCAGCTCGGGCCGGGGGGGGCGACAAGAGACCCAGTACTTC. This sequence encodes CASSSGRGGRQETQYF.

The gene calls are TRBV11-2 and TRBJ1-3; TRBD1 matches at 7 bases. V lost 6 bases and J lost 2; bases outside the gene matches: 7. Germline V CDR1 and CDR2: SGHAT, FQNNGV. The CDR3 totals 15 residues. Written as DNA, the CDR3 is TGTGCCAGCAGTCTCCGGGACAGAGCTGGAAACACCATATATTTT. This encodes CASSLRDRAGNTIYF.

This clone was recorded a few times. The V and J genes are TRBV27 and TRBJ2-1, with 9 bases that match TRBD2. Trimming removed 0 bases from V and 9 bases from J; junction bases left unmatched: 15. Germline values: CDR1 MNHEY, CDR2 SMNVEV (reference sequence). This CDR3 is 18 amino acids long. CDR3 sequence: CASSLSIGLAGSEGEQFF. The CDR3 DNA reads TGTGCCAGCAGTTTATCGATAGGTCTAGCGGGGTCAGAAGGTGAGCAGTTCTTC.

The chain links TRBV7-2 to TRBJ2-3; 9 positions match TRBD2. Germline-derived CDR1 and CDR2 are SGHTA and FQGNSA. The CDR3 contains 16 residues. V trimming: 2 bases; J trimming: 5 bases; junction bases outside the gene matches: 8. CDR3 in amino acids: CASSLSAGGPGDTQYF. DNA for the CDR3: TGTGCCAGCAGCTTAAGTGCGGGGGGGCCAGGAGATACGCAGTATTTT.

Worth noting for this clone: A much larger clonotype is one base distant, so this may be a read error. The CDR3 is CASSTGTGREAFF. As DNA, the CDR3 is TGTGCCAGCAGCACCGGGACAGGGCGTGAAGCTTTCTTT. The chain couples TRBV6-5 to TRBJ1-1; 9 bases line up with TRBD1. J lost 7 bases, V lost 6 bases, and 6 bases had no gene match. The CDR3 sequence is 13 residues long. Germline V CDR1 and CDR2: MNHEY, SVGAGI.

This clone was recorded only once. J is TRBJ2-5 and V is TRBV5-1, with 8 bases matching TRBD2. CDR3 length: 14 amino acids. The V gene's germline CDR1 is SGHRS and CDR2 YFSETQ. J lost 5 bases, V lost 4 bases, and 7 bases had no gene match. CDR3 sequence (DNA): TGCGCCAGCAGCCGGGAGGGAGGGCTGGAGACCCAGTACTTC. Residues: CASSREGGLETQYF.

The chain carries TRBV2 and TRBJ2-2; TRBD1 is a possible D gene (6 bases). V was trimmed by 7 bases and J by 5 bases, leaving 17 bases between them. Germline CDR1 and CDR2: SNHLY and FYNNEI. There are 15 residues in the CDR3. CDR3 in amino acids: CASKDSRTTTGELFF. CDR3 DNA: TGTGCCAGCAAGGACAGCCGCACAACGACCGGGGAGCTGTTTTTT.

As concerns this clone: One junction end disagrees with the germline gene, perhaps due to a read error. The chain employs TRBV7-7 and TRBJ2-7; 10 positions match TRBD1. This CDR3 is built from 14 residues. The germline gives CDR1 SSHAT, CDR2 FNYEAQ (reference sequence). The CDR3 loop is CASSLGTGVYEQYF. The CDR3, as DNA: TGTGCTAGCAGCTTAGGGACAGGGGTGTACGAGCAGTACTTC.

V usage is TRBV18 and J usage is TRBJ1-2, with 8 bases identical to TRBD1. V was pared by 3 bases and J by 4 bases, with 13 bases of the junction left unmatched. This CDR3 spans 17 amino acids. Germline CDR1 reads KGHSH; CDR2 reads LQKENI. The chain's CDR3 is CASSPRERQGAGYGYTF. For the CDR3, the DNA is TGTGCCAGCTCACCCCGAGAACGGCAGGGGGCAGGCTATGGCTACACCTTC.

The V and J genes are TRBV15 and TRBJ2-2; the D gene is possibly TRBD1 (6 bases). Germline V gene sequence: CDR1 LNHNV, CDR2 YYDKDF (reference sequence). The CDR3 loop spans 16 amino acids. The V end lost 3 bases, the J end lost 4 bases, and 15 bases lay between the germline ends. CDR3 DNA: TGTGCCACCAGCAGCCAGGGGTACCTGGGCACCGGGGAGCTGTTTTTT. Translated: CATSSQGYLGTGELFF. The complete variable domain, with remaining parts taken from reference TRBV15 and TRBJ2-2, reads DAMVIQNPRYQVTQFGKPVTLSCSQTLNHNVMYWYQQKSSQAPKLLFHYYDKDFNNEADTPDNFQSRRPNTSFCFLDIRSPGLGDTAMYLCATSSQGYLGTGELFFGEGSRLTVL.

Here the CDR3 reads CASSPPLGGNSYEQYF. DNA of the CDR3: TGTGCCAGCTCACCACCTTTGGGCGGGAACTCCTACGAGCAGTACTTC. The chain carries TRBV18 and TRBJ2-7; D might be TRBD2 (6 bases). Trimming left V 0 bases short and J 0 bases short, with 12 bases between. Germline lookup yields CDR1 KGHSH and CDR2 LQKENI. This CDR3 is built from 16 residues. The whole variable domain, filled in from reference TRBV18 and TRBJ2-7, reads NAGVMQNPRHLVRRRGQEARLRCSPMKGHSHVYWYRQLPEEGLKFMVYLQKENIIDESGMPKERFSAEFPKEGPSILRIQQVVRGDSAAYFCASSPPLGGNSYEQYFGPGTRLTVT.

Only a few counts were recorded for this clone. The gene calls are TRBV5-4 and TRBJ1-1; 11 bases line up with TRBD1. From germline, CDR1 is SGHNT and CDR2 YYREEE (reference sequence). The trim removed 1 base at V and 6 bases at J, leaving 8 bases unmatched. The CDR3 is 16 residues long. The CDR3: CASSLWDRGNFAEAFF. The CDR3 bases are TGTGCCAGCAGCTTGTGGGACAGGGGGAATTTCGCTGAAGCTTTCTTT.

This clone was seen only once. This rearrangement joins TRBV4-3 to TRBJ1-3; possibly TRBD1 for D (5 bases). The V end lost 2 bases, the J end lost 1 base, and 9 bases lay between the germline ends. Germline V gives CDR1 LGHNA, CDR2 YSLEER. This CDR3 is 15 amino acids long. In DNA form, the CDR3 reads TGCGCCAGCAGCCAATGGGGGGGATCTGGAAACACCATATATTTT. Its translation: CASSQWGGSGNTIYF.

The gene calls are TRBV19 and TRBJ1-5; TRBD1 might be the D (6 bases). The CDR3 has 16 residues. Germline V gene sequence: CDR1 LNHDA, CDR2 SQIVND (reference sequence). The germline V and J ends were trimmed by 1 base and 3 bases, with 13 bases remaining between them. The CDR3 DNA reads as TGTGCCAGTAGTATAGGCCCGACAGGATTCAATCAGCCCCAGCATTTT. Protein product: CASSIGPTGFNQPQHF.

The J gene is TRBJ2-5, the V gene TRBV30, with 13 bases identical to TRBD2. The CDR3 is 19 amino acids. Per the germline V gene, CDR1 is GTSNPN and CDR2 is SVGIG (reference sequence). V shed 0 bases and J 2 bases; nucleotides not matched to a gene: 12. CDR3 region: CAWSVLTSGRAVIQETQYF. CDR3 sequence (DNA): TGTGCCTGGAGTGTACTCACTAGCGGGAGGGCGGTAATTCAAGAGACCCAGTACTTC.

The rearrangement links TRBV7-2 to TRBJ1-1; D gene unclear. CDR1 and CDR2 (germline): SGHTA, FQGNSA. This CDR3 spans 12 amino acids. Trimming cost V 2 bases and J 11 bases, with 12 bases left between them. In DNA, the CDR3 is TGTGCCAGCAGCTTAATGTCTTTTGTGGCTTTCTTT. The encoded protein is CASSLMSFVAFF.

The CDR3 region is CASSSGQSYTEAFF. DNA of the CDR3: TGTGCCAGCAGCTCGGGACAGAGTTACACTGAAGCTTTCTTT. The V and J genes are TRBV13 and TRBJ1-1; TRBD1 aligns across 7 bases. The CDR3 loop spans 14 amino acids. The germline V gene encodes CDR1 PRHDT and CDR2 FYEKMQ (reference sequence). After removal of 4 bases from V and 3 bases from J, the junction contained 5 bases not matched to a gene.

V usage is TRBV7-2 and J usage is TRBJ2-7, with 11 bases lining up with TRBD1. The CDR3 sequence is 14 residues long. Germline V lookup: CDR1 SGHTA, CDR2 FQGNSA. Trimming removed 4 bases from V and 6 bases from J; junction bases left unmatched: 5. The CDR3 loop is CASSWGGQGGEQYF. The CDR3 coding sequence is TGTGCCAGCAGCTGGGGGGGACAGGGGGGCGAGCAGTACTTC. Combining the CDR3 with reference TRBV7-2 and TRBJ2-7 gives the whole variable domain GAGVSQSPSNKVTEKGKDVELRCDPISGHTALYWYRQSLGQGLEFLIYFQGNSAPDKSGLPSDRFSAERTGGSVSTLTIQRTQQEDSAVYLCASSWGGQGGEQYFGPGTRLTVT.

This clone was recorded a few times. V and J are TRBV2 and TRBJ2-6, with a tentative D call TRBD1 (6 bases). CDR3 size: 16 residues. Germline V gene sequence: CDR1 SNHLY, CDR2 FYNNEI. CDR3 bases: TGTGCTAAAGGGGGTCGTCCTTTCTCTGGGGCCAACGTCCTGACTTTC. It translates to CAKGGRPFSGANVLTF. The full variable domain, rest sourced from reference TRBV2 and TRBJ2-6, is EPEVTQTPSHQVTQMGQEVILRCVPISNHLYFYWYRQILGQKVEFLVSFYNNEISEKSEIFDDQFSVERPDGSNFTLKIRSTKLEDSAMYFCAKGGRPFSGANVLTFGAGSRLTVL.